This TCR beta chain emerged from a study of blood T cell repertoires in COVID-19. In its sample, this clone was seen a few times. Germline loops: CDR1 KGHDR, CDR2 SFDVKD. J was trimmed by 5 bases and V by 7 bases; bases with no gene match: 8. The CDR3 totals 16 residues. Original data processing: It was from reference gene primer amplification that nucleated cell counts were estimated. Libraries were prepared by immunoSEQ multiplex PCR; TCRdb keeps only in-frame clonotypes and omits some of them. V and J calls and clone size are given by that table; D and trimming were obtained from the DNA. In the table there are 200,000 or so clones, 80% to 90% of which are singletons.

This receptor was identified in a woman between 50 and 59 years old with acute or convalescent COVID-19. What was sequenced was peripheral blood. The chain is built from TRBV24-1 and TRBJ2-2, with 11 bases lining up with TRBD1. For the CDR3, the DNA is TGTGCCACCAGCGCTGGACAGGGGGCAGGGACCGGGGAGCTGTTTTTT. Amino acids: CATSAGQGAGTGELFF.